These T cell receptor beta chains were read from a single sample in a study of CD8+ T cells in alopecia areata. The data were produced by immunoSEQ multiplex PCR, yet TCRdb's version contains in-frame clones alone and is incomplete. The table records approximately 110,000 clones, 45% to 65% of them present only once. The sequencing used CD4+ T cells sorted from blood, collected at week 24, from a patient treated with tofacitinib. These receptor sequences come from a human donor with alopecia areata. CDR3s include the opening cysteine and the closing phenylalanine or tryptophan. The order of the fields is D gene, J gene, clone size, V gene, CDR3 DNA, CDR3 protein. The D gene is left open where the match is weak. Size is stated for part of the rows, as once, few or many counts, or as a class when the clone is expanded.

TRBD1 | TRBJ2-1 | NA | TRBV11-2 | TGTGCCAGCCGCTCCCCAGGGACAGGAGCCAATGAGCAGTTCTTC | CASRSPGTGANEQFF
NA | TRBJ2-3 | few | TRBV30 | TGTGCCTGGAGTTTTGGGGACCCTCCGGGGGGCACAGATACGCAGTATTTT | CAWSFGDPPGGTDTQYF
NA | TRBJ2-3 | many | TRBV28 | TGTGCCAGCAGTTTAGCGGGGGCGGCAGGTACGCAGTATTTT | CASSLAGAAGTQYF
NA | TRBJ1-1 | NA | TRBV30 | TGTGCCTGGACCGTACAAGTGAACACTGAAGCTTTCTTT | CAWTVQVNTEAFF
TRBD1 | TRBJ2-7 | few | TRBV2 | TGTGCCAGCAACGGACAGGGACCCTCCTACGAGCAGTACTTC | CASNGQGPSYEQYF
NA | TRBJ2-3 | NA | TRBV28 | TGTGCCAGCAGTTTCCCGGGCTACACAGATACGCAGTATTTT | CASSFPGYTDTQYF
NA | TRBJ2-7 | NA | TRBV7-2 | TGTGCCAGCAGCTTCACAGCCGGTTCCTACGAGCAGTACTTC | CASSFTAGSYEQYF
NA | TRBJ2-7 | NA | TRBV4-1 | TGCGCCAGCAGCCAGCTACAGGGCTCCTACGAGCAGTACTTC | CASSQLQGSYEQYF
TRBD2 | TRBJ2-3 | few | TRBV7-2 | TGTGCCAGCAGCCAACTAGCGGGGGGGCGGGCAGATACGCAGTATTTT | CASSQLAGGRADTQYF
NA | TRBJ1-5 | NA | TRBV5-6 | TGTGCCAGCAGCCGGGGCATCAATCAGCCCCAGCATTTT | CASSRGINQPQHF
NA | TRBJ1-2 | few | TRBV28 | TGTGCCAGCAGCTCCCGGGAAGCGAGGGGGGGCTACACCTTC | CASSSREARGGYTF
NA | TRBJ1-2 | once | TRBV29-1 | TGCAGCGTTGACAGCAGCCAACAAGGAAGGGATGGCTACACCTTC | CSVDSSQQGRDGYTF
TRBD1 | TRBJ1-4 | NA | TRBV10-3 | TGTGCCACGACCGATTACACAGGGGAGAATGAAAAACTGTTTTTT | CATTDYTGENEKLFF
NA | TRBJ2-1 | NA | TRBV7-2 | TGTGCCAGCAGCTTAGTGGATGAGCAGTTCTTC | CASSLVDEQFF
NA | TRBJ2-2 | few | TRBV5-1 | TGCGCCAGCAGCTTGGAGGCCGGGGAGCTGTTTTTT | CASSLEAGELFF
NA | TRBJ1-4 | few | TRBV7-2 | TGTGCCAGCAGCTTAGCAAAAACACCGAATGAAAAACTGTTTTTT | CASSLAKTPNEKLFF
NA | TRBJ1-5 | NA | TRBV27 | TGTGCCAGCAGAATGGGGAATCAGCCCCAGCATTTT | CASRMGNQPQHF
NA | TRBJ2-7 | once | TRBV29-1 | TGCAGCGTTAACAGGGCAGGTGGTCACGAGCAGTACTTC | CSVNRAGGHEQYF
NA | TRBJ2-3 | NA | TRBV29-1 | TGCAGCGTCGCCCAGGGGCCAGATACGCAGTATTTT | CSVAQGPDTQYF
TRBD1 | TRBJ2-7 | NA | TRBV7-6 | TGTGCCAGCAGCCCCCGTCCCGGGACAGGGGCCGGCGAGCAGTACTTC | CASSPRPGTGAGEQYF
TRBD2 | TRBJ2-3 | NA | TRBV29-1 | TGCAGCGTTGTAGCGGGGGGGCGGGCAGATACGCAGTATTTT | CSVVAGGRADTQYF
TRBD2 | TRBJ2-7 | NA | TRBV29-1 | TGCAGCGGTGCAGGGACTAGCGGGGGATACGAGCAGTACTTC | CSGAGTSGGYEQYF